The entry below describes one T cell receptor (beta chain). Its antigen is still unknown. There are 14 residues in the CDR3. V was pared by 4 bases and J by 12 bases, with 10 bases of the junction left unmatched. The germline CDR1 and CDR2 sequences are KGHSH and LQKENI. Noted treatment: some 19 received Ad26.COV2.S at low or high dose, single or two shots; about 5 received placebo; per-sample allocation not given. Sampling occurred on day 63 after the first vaccine or placebo injection. The sample comes from a study of Ad26.COV2.S vaccination and SARS-CoV-2 variants. In the study overall: A participant enrolled in the COV1001 Ad26.COV2.S trial arm provided the sample. The authors gave Ad26.COV2.S intramuscularly, either once or twice 56 days apart.

The data were produced by immunoSEQ multiplex PCR, yet TCRdb's version contains in-frame clones alone and is incomplete. The sample has some 390,000 clones; about nine tenths are singletons. Broader study findings: Higher spike-specific TCR breadth was found in vaccine recipients than in placebo recipients. Reports say spike-specific CD8+ and CD4+ T cell responses covered substantial breadth after vaccination.

The sample consisted of peripheral blood, taken in a trial of Ad26.COV2.S vaccine versus placebo. This clonotype was obtained from a person aged 18 to 59 who received the Ad26.COV2.S COVID-19 vaccine or a placebo. The chain carries TRBV18 and TRBJ1-1, with TRBD1 matching 11 bases. CDR3 DNA: TGTGCCAGCTCACGAGGACAGGGGGCAACCGAATCTTTCTTT. Translating gives CASSRGQGATESFF.